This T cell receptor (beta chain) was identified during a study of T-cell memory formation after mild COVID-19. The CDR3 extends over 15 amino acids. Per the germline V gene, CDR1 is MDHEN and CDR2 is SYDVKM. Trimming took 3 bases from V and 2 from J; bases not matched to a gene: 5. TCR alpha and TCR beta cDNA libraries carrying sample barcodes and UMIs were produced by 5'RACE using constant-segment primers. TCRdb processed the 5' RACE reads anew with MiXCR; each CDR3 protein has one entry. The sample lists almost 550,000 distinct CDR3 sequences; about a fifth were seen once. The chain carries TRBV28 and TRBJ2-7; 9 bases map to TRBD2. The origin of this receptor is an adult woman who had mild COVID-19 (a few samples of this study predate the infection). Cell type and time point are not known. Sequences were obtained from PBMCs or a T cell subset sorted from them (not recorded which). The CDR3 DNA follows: TGTGCCAGCAGTTTCGGCGGGAGGGGAGCCTACGAGCAGTACTTC. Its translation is CASSFGGRGAYEQYF.